Sequencing of this T cell receptor beta chain was carried out in a study of T cell repertoires in cytomegalovirus infection. Study conclusions and caveats: People with CMV and the relevant HLA were identified by cumulative public TCR beta family frequency.

TCRdb itself ran the reads through MiXCR, one entry per CDR3 protein. Here the sample spans about 830,000 distinct CDR3 sequences, roughly 33% being singletons. The CDR3 sequence is 15 residues long. V gave up 0 bases and J gave up 12 bases, with 18 bases separating them. From germline, CDR1 is MGHRA and CDR2 YSYEKL. A word on this clonotype: Antigen: not known.

The sequencing here drew on cultured CD8+ T cells from PBMCs, taken from culture after CMV antigen stimulation. This sequence was found in a human donor in good health (CMV status not recorded). Some clones in this sample may be carry-over from other donors' samples. This sequence joins TRBV4-1 and TRBJ2-1; a weak D match, TRBD2 (6 bases). CDR3 sequence reads: CASSQDSGGWSGQFF. CDR3 coding DNA: TGCGCCAGCAGCCAAGATAGCGGAGGGTGGTCGGGGCAGTTCTTC.